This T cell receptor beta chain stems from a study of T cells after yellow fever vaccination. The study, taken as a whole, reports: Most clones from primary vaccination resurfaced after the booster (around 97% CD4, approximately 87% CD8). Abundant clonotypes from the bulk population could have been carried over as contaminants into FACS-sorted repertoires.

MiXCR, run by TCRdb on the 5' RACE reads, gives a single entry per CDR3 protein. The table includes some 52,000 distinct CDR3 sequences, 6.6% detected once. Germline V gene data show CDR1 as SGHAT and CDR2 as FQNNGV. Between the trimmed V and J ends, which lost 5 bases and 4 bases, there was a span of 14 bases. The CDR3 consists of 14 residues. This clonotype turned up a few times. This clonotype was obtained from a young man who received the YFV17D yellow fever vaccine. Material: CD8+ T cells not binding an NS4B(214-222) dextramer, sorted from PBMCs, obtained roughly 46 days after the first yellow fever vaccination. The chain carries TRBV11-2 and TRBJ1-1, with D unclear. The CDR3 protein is CASSPRASTTEAFF. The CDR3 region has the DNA TGTGCCAGCAGCCCTAGGGCCTCCACCACTGAAGCTTTCTTT.